The 5 T cell receptor beta chains below come from one sample, sequenced in a study of T-cell memory formation after mild COVID-19. TCRdb reanalysed the 5' RACE reads using MiXCR and keeps one entry per CDR3 protein. The sample gives about 290,000 distinct CDR3 sequences, around a sixth of which show up once; approximately 23% is in the top ten. The sample was PBMCs or a T cell subset sorted from them (not recorded which). The receptors originated from a man between 18 and 35 years old who had mild COVID-19 (a few samples of this study predate the infection). Cell type and time point are not known.

This clonotype was picked up a small number of times. The J gene is TRBJ2-3, the V gene TRBV5-5; D not certain. This CDR3 has 16 residues. CDR1 is SGHKS, CDR2 YYEKEE, per germline (reference sequence). Trimming left V 0 bases short and J 1 base short, with 12 bases between. As DNA, the CDR3 is TGTGCCAGCAGCTTGGCCTCATTCCAGGGCACAGATACGCAGTATTTT. It codes for CASSLASFQGTDTQYF. Drawing the rest from reference TRBV5-5 and TRBJ2-3, the complete variable domain is DAGVTQSPTHLIKTRGQQVTLRCSPISGHKSVSWYQQVLGQGPQFIFQYYEKEERGRGNFPDRFSARQFPNYSSELNVNALLLGDSALYLCASSLASFQGTDTQYFGPGTRLTVL.

The chain uses TRBV4-1 and TRBJ2-1; D is ambiguous. Germline CDR1 is MGHRA and CDR2 is YSYEKL. V dropped 3 bases and J dropped 1 base, with 10 bases sitting between them. This CDR3 contains 15 residues. The CDR3 region has the DNA TGCGCCAGCAGCCACAGAACAAGGTCCTACAATGAGCAGTTCTTC. It is translated as CASSHRTRSYNEQFF.

The CDR3 bases are TGTGCCAGCAGCCCCACGGGCGCCGGTATAGGGGTGCAGTACTTC. As protein: CASSPTGAGIGVQYF. This chain connects TRBV7-3 to TRBJ2-7; possible D gene TRBD1, 5 bases. This CDR3 is 15 amino acids long. CDR1 and CDR2 from the germline V gene are SGHTA and FQGTGA. V was clipped by 5 bases and J by 9 bases, with 23 bases between them.

This clonotype was seen repeatedly, ten times or more. The chain has TRBV20-1 and TRBJ2-7, with TRBD1 matching 8 bases. The CDR3 has 13 residues. Germline CDR1 DFQATT, CDR2 SNEGSKA (reference sequence). CDR3 coding DNA: TGCAGCCCTCGGGACAGGAGATCCTACGAGCAGTACTTC. Protein product: CSPRDRRSYEQYF.

This clonotype turned up a few times. This sequence joins TRBV18 and TRBJ1-6; the match to TRBD1 covers 7 bases. Losses at the gene ends were 4 bases for V and 7 bases for J; bases not matched to a gene: 10. Looked up from germline, CDR1 is KGHSH and CDR2 is LQKENI. The CDR3 sequence is 16 residues long. CDR3 sequence (DNA): TGTGCCAGCTCACGGCGAGGGGGACAGTTAAATTCACCCCTCCACTTT. Translated, it gives CASSRRGGQLNSPLHF.